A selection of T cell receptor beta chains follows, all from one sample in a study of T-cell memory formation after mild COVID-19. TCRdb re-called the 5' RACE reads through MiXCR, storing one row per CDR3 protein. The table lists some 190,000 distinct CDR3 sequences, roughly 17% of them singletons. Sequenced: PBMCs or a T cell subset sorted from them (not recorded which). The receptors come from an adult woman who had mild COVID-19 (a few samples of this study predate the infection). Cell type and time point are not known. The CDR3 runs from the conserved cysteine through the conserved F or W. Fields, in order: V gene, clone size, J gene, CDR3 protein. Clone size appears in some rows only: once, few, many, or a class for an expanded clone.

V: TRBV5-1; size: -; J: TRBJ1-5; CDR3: CASSTQPSGGLDQPQHF
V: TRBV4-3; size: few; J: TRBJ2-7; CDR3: CASSQDGGGYEQYF
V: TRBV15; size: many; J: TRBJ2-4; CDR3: CATDSGIAKNIQYF
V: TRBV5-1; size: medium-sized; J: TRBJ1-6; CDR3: CASSSGRDNSPLHF
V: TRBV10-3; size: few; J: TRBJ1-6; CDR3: CAISESALKDNSPLHF
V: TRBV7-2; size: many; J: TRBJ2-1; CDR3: CASTQPRREAQFF
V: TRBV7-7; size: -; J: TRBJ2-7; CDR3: CASRGTSGRQYF
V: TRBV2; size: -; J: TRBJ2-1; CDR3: CASSRGWGTVAGVQFF
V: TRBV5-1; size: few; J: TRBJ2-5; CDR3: CASRLSETQYF
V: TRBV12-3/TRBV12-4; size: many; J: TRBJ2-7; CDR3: CASSQTDRRSKQYF
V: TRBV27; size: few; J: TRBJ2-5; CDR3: CASSSSDRRETQYF
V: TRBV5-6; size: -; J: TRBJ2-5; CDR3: CASSLGGLAGSRYF
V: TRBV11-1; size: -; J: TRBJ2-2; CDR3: CASSNSRGSTGELFF
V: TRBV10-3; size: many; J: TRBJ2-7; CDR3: CAVLSTAAYEQYF
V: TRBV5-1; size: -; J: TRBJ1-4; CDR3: CASSLGATNEKLFF
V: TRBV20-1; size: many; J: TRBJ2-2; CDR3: CSARGTGELFF
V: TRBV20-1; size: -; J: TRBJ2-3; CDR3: CSASTNTDTQYF
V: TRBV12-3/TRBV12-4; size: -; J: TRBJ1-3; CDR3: CASTLRNTIYF
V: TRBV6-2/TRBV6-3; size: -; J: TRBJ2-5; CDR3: CASRDRDILQETQYF
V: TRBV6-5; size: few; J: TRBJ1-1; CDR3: CASSFSFGVNTEAFF
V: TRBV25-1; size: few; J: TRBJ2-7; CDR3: CASRHSGTGGDEQYF
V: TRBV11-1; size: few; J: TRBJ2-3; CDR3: CASSFGEWDTQYF
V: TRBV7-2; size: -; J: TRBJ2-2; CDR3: CASSWDSNTGELFF
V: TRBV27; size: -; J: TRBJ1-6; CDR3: CASSFETRGSPLHF
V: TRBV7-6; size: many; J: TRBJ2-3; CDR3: CASSSGPKGITDTQYF
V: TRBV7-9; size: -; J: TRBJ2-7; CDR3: CASSPYRDEQYF
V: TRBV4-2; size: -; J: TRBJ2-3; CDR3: CASSQDQNSGGQDTQYF